The rows below give T cell receptor beta chains drawn from one sample of a study of blood T cell repertoires in COVID-19. TCRdb keeps only in-frame clones here, not all; method: immunoSEQ multiplex PCR. The data hold approximately 470,000 clones, with around 87% observed a single time. Material for sequencing was PBMCs or T cells enriched from blood (not recorded which). Receptors originate from a woman aged 18-30 years who had recovered from COVID-19. Both conserved end residues are part of each CDR3. The D gene is left open where the match is weak. Clone size, where shown, is once, few, many, or a class for clones that have expanded.

cdr3_nt cdr3_aa j_call d_call clone_size v_call
TGTGCCAGCAGTCGAATAGGACAGGGGCTCACTGAAGCTTTCTTT CASSRIGQGLTEAFF TRBJ1-1 TRBD1 . TRBV6-5
TGTGCCAGCTCCCTTGGGGGGGTGGACACCGGGGAGCTGTTTTTT CASSLGGVDTGELFF TRBJ2-2 TRBD2 . TRBV6-5
TGTGCCAGCAGCGATCGGGACAGGGGTTACGAGCAGTACTTC CASSDRDRGYEQYF TRBJ2-7 TRBD1 . TRBV5-4
TGTGCCAGGACCTCCCGAGCGGGGGGGGCAGGCCGTAGGGAGCAGTTCTTC CARTSRAGGAGRREQFF TRBJ2-1 TRBD2 . TRBV2
TGTGCCAGCTCATTGAGACAGGGGGACAGGTACGAGCAGTACTTC CASSLRQGDRYEQYF TRBJ2-7 TRBD1 . TRBV18
TGTGCCAGTAGTATAAGGACAGAAAATTCACCCCTCCACTTT CASSIRTENSPLHF TRBJ1-6 . . TRBV19
TGCGCCAGCAGCTTGGCCCCGCCGGGCGGGGGGGGGACCTACAATGAGCAGTTCTTC CASSLAPPGGGGTYNEQFF TRBJ2-1 TRBD2 . TRBV5-1
TGTGCCTCCCAGGGGAAAACTGAAGCTTTCTTT CASQGKTEAFF TRBJ1-1 . . TRBV7-9
TGTGCCAGCAGTTTTATGGCGGGGGGGCTGACCGGAGAGCAGTTCTTC CASSFMAGGLTGEQFF TRBJ2-1 TRBD2 . TRBV27
TGTGCCAGCAGCGTCGGAGGGCCCCACTACGAGCAGTACTTC CASSVGGPHYEQYF TRBJ2-7 . once TRBV9
TGTACCAGCAGCTTTGGACAGGGGGTAGATTACGAGCAGTACTTC CTSSFGQGVDYEQYF TRBJ2-7 TRBD1 . TRBV5-4
TGTGCCAGCTGTTTAGGGGGCGACGAGCAGTACTTC CASCLGGDEQYF TRBJ2-7 TRBD1 . TRBV27
TGTGCCAGTAGTCTACCGGGGGGCGCGAACACTGAAGCTTTCTTT CASSLPGGANTEAFF TRBJ1-1 . . TRBV19
TGTGCCAGTAGCACCGTTGGGACAGGGCCCCGTCTTTATGGCTACACCTTC CASSTVGTGPRLYGYTF TRBJ1-2 TRBD1 . TRBV19
TGTGCCAGCAGGGACAGGTTGAACACTGAAGCTTTCTTT CASRDRLNTEAFF TRBJ1-1 TRBD1 once TRBV12-3/TRBV12-4
TGTGCCAGCAGCTTAGCCCTGGGGGCCCTCAATGAGCAGTTCTTC CASSLALGALNEQFF TRBJ2-1 . . TRBV7-3
TGTGCCAGCAGTTCCAACAGGGCCCTGGATTCACCCCTCCACTTT CASSSNRALDSPLHF TRBJ1-6 . . TRBV6-5
TGTGCCAGCAGTTCCGGGAGCCTATATAATTCACCCCTCCACTTT CASSSGSLYNSPLHF TRBJ1-6 . . TRBV28
TGTGCCAGCAGCTTCGAGGGAGGGCGGGAAAAACTGTTTTTT CASSFEGGREKLFF TRBJ1-4 . . TRBV5-5
TGTGCCAGCAGTTTGGGGGCTGACACTGAAGCTTTCTTT CASSLGADTEAFF TRBJ1-1 . . TRBV28
TGTGCCAGTACTTTAGGTGGACAGAGTCATCAGCCCCAGCATTTT CASTLGGQSHQPQHF TRBJ1-5 . . TRBV19
TGTGCCAGCAGGTCCGGAGGAGACAGGGGCTTTGACCTCCACTTT CASRSGGDRGFDLHF TRBJ1-6 TRBD1 . TRBV6-5
TGCGCCAGCAGGGACCGGGACAGGGGGCGAGAGACCCAGTACTTC CASRDRDRGRETQYF TRBJ2-5 TRBD1 once TRBV10-2
TGTGCCAGTAGTATGGGCCAGCGGGGGGCCAATACGCAGTATTTT CASSMGQRGANTQYF TRBJ2-3 TRBD2 . TRBV19
TGTGCCACCCTCAGGACAGGGACTAACTATGGCTACACCTTC CATLRTGTNYGYTF TRBJ1-2 TRBD1 . TRBV19
TGTGCCAGCAGCGTAAATCCCGCCGGGAACTATGGCTACACCTTC CASSVNPAGNYGYTF TRBJ1-2 . . TRBV9
TGTGCCAGCAGCTCCACAGAAAGCTATCAGCCCCAGCATTTT CASSSTESYQPQHF TRBJ1-5 . . TRBV5-6
TGCGCCAGCAGCCAAGACTACAGGGGTACCTACGAGCAGTACTTC CASSQDYRGTYEQYF TRBJ2-7 TRBD1 . TRBV4-1